Presented here are 13 T cell receptor beta chains from one specimen sequenced in a study of cytomegalovirus exposure and HLA in healthy donors. Primers for the PCR totalled 60 Vbeta and 13 Jbeta. Sequencing used immunoSEQ multiplex PCR; TCRdb keeps in-frame clones, though not all of them. The sample carries roughly 130,000 clones, around 80% recorded once. What was sequenced was PBMCs. The receptor source for this set is a male donor in good health and CMV-seropositive.

The rearrangement uses TRBV28 and TRBJ1-4; tentative D call: TRBD1 (5 bases). The V end was cut by 6 bases, the J end by 0 bases, with 14 bases between. This CDR3 has 16 residues. CDR1 and CDR2 (germline): MDHEN, SYDVKM. CDR3: CASRGRGYATNEKLFF. The DNA for the CDR3 is TGTGCCAGCAGGGGACGGGGGTATGCAACTAATGAAAAACTGTTTTTT.

The gene calls are TRBV11-3 and TRBJ2-1; 8 bases match TRBD2. The CDR3 totals 15 residues. The J segment lost 5 bases and the V segment lost 4 bases, leaving 7 bases of the junction unmatched. The germline CDR1 and CDR2 sequences are SGHNT and YENEEA. Here the CDR3 DNA reads TGTGCCAGCAGCTCCCGGACTAGCACCGACAATGAGCAGTTCTTC. Protein: CASSSRTSTDNEQFF.

This clone appeared a few times. The chain combines TRBV7-6 with TRBJ2-7, with 10 bases fitting TRBD1. From germline, CDR1 is SGHVS and CDR2 FNYEAQ. Trimming took 4 bases from V and 3 from J; bases not matched to a gene: 0. The CDR3 runs to 13 residues. CDR3 region: CASSWTGGYEQYF. Here the CDR3 DNA reads TGTGCCAGCAGCTGGACAGGGGGCTACGAGCAGTACTTC. The whole variable domain, filled in from reference TRBV7-6 and TRBJ2-7, reads GAGVSQSPRYKVTKRGQDVALRCDPISGHVSLYWYRQALGQGPEFLTYFNYEAQQDKSGLPNDRFSAERPEGSISTLTIQRTEQRDSAMYRCASSWTGGYEQYFGPGTRLTVT.

The chain couples TRBV5-1 to TRBJ2-7, with TRBD1 identical over 7 bases. The V gene end was trimmed by 4 bases and the J gene end by 2 bases; junction bases not matched to a gene: 3. In germline, CDR1 is SGHRS, CDR2 YFSETQ. The CDR3 loop spans 13 amino acids. CDR3 nucleotide sequence: TGCGCCAGCAGCCAGGGACAGCCCTACGAGCAGTACTTC. Its protein product is CASSQGQPYEQYF.

This chain links TRBV6-4 with TRBJ2-3; D is possibly TRBD2 (5 bases). The CDR3 is 15 amino acids. Trimming pared 4 bases from V and 1 base from J, leaving 12 bases between. The germline gives CDR1 MRHNA, CDR2 SNTAGT. The CDR3 sequence is CASSGGETGTDTQYF. The CDR3 coding sequence is TGTGCCAGCAGTGGTGGGGAGACTGGCACAGATACGCAGTATTTT.

This clone came up once. The chain employs TRBV13 and TRBJ2-5; D is possibly TRBD2 (5 bases). The CDR3 runs to 13 residues. Germline CDR1 and CDR2: PRHDT and FYEKMQ (reference sequence). V was cut by 5 bases and J by 5 bases, with 12 bases left in between. In DNA, the CDR3 is TGTGCCAGCAGCCCCCCTAGGGAGGAGACCCAGTACTTC. This gives the protein CASSPPREETQYF.

The chain links TRBV19 to TRBJ2-1; 7 bases agree with TRBD2. Per the germline V gene, CDR1 is LNHDA and CDR2 is SQIVND (reference sequence). The CDR3 has 13 amino acids. As DNA, the CDR3 is TGTGCAACGGGACTACTTCGCCACAATGAGCAGTTCTTC. As protein: CATGLLRHNEQFF.

In regard to this clone: Just one base apart from a much larger clone, this may be a read error. The CDR3 bases are TGTTCCAGCGGGGGGACTGAAGCTTTCTTT. It translates to CSSGGTEAFF. The V call is TRBV7-9, the J call TRBJ1-1; maybe TRBD1 (5 bases). This CDR3 has 10 amino acids. Germline V gene data show CDR1 as SEHNR and CDR2 as FQNEAQ (reference sequence).

The chain uses TRBV5-1 and TRBJ2-1, with 7 positions matching TRBD1. This CDR3 comprises 19 residues. Germline-derived CDR1 and CDR2 are SGHRS and YFSETQ. The ends lost 4 bases at V and 3 bases at J; junction bases unmatched: 19. The DNA for the CDR3 is TGCGCCAGCAGCCACCCCCGGGACAGAGAAACCCGAAGCTACAATGAGCAGTTCTTC. It encodes CASSHPRDRETRSYNEQFF.

This chain joins TRBV7-2 and TRBJ1-4, with 10 bases aligning to TRBD1. Germline CDR1 is SGHTA and CDR2 is FQGNSA. The CDR3 length is 15 residues. Trimming cost V 0 bases and J 6 bases; bases outside gene matches: 1. The CDR3 nucleotides are TGTGCCAGCAGCTTAGCGGGACAGGGGTATGAAAAACTGTTTTTT. Encoded protein: CASSLAGQGYEKLFF.

The genes are TRBV7-2 and TRBJ1-1; D call uncertain. From germline, CDR1 is SGHTA and CDR2 FQGNSA. This CDR3 has 13 amino acids. Trimming left V 5 bases short and J 0 bases short, with 7 bases between. The CDR3 protein is CASSQHMNTEAFF. The CDR3 coding sequence is TGTGCCAGCAGCCAACACATGAACACTGAAGCTTTCTTT.

The chain employs TRBV6-1 and TRBJ2-7, with 9 bases matching TRBD1. V shed 7 bases, J shed 3 bases, and the junction held 4 bases outside the gene matches. The CDR3 totals 13 residues. Per the germline V gene, CDR1 is MNHNS and CDR2 is SASEGT. The CDR3 region has the DNA TGTGCCAGCATTATGGGACAGGGCTACGAGCAGTACTTC. This codes for CASIMGQGYEQYF.

This clone showed up just a few times. The V gene is TRBV14, the J gene TRBJ1-1, with D maybe TRBD1 (5 bases). The germline gives CDR1 SGHDN, CDR2 FVKESK. The CDR3 runs to 16 residues. The germline V and J ends were trimmed by 0 bases and 1 base, with 12 bases remaining between them. CDR3 protein: CASSQDFWGSNTEAFF. The CDR3 DNA reads as TGTGCCAGCAGCCAAGATTTTTGGGGCTCGAACACTGAAGCTTTCTTT.